Listed below are T cell receptor beta chains from one sample, sequenced in a study of T cell responses to AZD1222 COVID-19 vaccine. Assay used: immunoSEQ multiplex PCR; TCRdb lists only in-frame clones, some missing. The data hold 85,000 to 100,000 clones, with 85% to 90% observed a single time. The sequencing here drew on peripheral blood, taken 28 days after the second AZD1222 dose. These receptors came from an adult who received the AZD1222 COVID-19 vaccine. The CDR3 runs from the conserved cysteine through the conserved F or W. Fields, in order: clone size, J gene, V gene, D gene, CDR3 protein, CDR3 DNA. D genes are given only for firm matches. Not all rows give a size; the values are once, few, many and, for expanded clones, a class.

- | TRBJ2-1 | TRBV10-3 | - | CAISDPGKPSYNEQFF | TGTGCCATCAGTGATCCCGGAAAGCCCTCCTACAATGAGCAGTTCTTC
- | TRBJ2-2 | TRBV6-5 | TRBD1 | CASSYRGHGTGELFF | TGTGCCAGCAGTTACAGGGGGCATGGCACCGGGGAGCTGTTTTTT
- | TRBJ1-5 | TRBV27 | TRBD1 | CASSLRGRGDNQPQHF | TGTGCCAGCAGTTTACGCGGCAGGGGGGACAATCAGCCCCAGCATTTT
- | TRBJ1-1 | TRBV18 | - | CASSADRYTEAFF | TGTGCCAGCTCGGCAGACAGGTACACTGAAGCTTTCTTT
few | TRBJ1-1 | TRBV21-1 | - | CASSSRQGATTEAFF | TGTGCCAGCAGCAGTAGACAGGGGGCTACGACTGAAGCTTTCTTT
- | TRBJ2-1 | TRBV14 | TRBD2 | CASSQASLAGPYNEQFF | TGTGCCAGCAGCCAAGCCTCACTAGCGGGCCCCTACAATGAGCAGTTCTTC
- | TRBJ1-1 | TRBV2 | - | CASSSQGIRTEAFF | TGTGCCAGCAGTTCCCAGGGGATAAGGACTGAAGCTTTCTTT
- | TRBJ1-2 | TRBV29-1 | - | CSADAGRDYGYTF | TGCAGCGCTGACGCGGGGCGGGACTATGGCTACACCTTC
- | TRBJ1-2 | TRBV6-5 | - | CASSLQHNYGYTF | TGTGCCAGCAGTTTACAGCACAACTATGGCTACACCTTC
- | TRBJ2-2 | TRBV27 | TRBD2 | CATKLAGVTGELFF | TGTGCCACCAAACTAGCGGGGGTCACCGGGGAGCTGTTTTTT
- | TRBJ1-2 | TRBV5-6 | - | CASSRGMERLGGYTF | TGTGCCAGCAGCCGAGGGATGGAAAGACTGGGCGGCTACACCTTC
- | TRBJ1-5 | TRBV6-5 | TRBD1 | CASRTGVGSQPQHF | TGTGCCAGCAGGACAGGGGTTGGGAGTCAGCCCCAGCATTTT
- | TRBJ2-5 | TRBV7-3 | - | CASSLNILETQYF | TGTGCCAGCAGCTTAAACATCTTGGAGACCCAGTACTTC
- | TRBJ2-7 | TRBV7-2 | - | CASSLPRVGEQYF | TGTGCCAGCAGCTTACCCAGGGTGGGCGAGCAGTACTTC
once | TRBJ1-5 | TRBV7-8 | - | CASSLLGFGPQHF | TGTGCCAGCAGCTTACTGGGCTTCGGGCCCCAGCATTTT
few | TRBJ1-5 | TRBV6-1 | - | CASSELAGRNQPQHF | TGTGCCAGCAGTGAATTGGCAGGACGCAATCAGCCCCAGCATTTT
- | TRBJ1-6 | TRBV5-5 | - | CASSLQTGYNSPLHF | TGTGCCAGCAGCTTACAGACAGGCTATAATTCACCCCTCCACTTT
- | TRBJ1-5 | TRBV7-9 | - | CASSPNNQPQHF | TGTGCCAGCAGCCCAAACAATCAGCCCCAGCATTTT
- | TRBJ1-4 | TRBV30 | - | CAWSPGATNEKLFF | TGTGCCTGGAGCCCGGGAGCAACTAATGAAAAACTGTTTTTT
- | TRBJ1-2 | TRBV12-3/TRBV12-4 | - | CASSFPGVDGYTF | TGTGCCAGCAGTTTCCCCGGGGTGGATGGCTACACCTTC
- | TRBJ2-1 | TRBV7-2 | - | CASSLEMTRFGQFF | TGTGCCAGCAGCTTAGAGATGACCAGGTTTGGGCAGTTCTTC
once | TRBJ1-1 | TRBV9 | - | CASSVRQENTEAFF | TGTGCCAGCAGCGTACGGCAGGAGAACACTGAAGCTTTCTTT
few | TRBJ2-1 | TRBV7-3 | - | CASSSPGTLTYNEQFF | TGTGCCAGCAGCTCGCCCGGGACCCTGACCTACAATGAGCAGTTCTTC
- | TRBJ2-7 | TRBV6-5 | - | CASSYDGTGSYEQYF | TGTGCCAGCAGTTACGATGGGACGGGGTCCTACGAGCAGTACTTC
- | TRBJ1-1 | TRBV19 | - | CASSGAINTEAFF | TGTGCCAGTTCAGGGGCAATCAACACTGAAGCTTTCTTT
once | TRBJ1-1 | TRBV18 | - | CASSPRDGTEAFF | TGTGCCAGCTCACCAAGGGACGGCACTGAAGCTTTCTTT
- | TRBJ2-3 | TRBV7-9 | - | CASGNFGTPSTDTQYF | TGTGCCAGCGGAAATTTTGGGACACCTAGCACAGATACGCAGTATTTT
- | TRBJ2-7 | TRBV18 | - | CASSTGAQTYEQYF | TGTGCCAGCTCGACCGGGGCACAGACTTACGAGCAGTACTTC
few | TRBJ2-3 | TRBV2 | - | CASSGSGGADTQYF | TGTGCCAGCAGTGGGAGCGGTGGCGCAGATACGCAGTATTTT
- | TRBJ1-4 | TRBV5-1 | - | CASSPDPGTEKLFF | TGCGCCAGCAGCCCCGACCCGGGGACCGAAAAACTGTTTTTT
- | TRBJ2-1 | TRBV7-2 | TRBD2 | CASSYPFGGGEQFF | TGTGCCAGCAGCTACCCCTTTGGGGGGGGAGAGCAGTTCTTC
- | TRBJ1-3 | TRBV10-3 | TRBD1 | CAIRGQGKGNTIYF | TGTGCCATCAGGGGACAGGGGAAGGGAAACACCATATATTTT
- | TRBJ1-5 | TRBV19 | - | CASSILYSNQPQHF | TGTGCCAGTAGTATTCTGTATAGCAATCAGCCCCAGCATTTT
- | TRBJ1-5 | TRBV5-4 | - | CASSNRGGGGNQPQHF | TGTGCCAGCAGCAACCGTGGGGGTGGTGGCAATCAGCCCCAGCATTTT
- | TRBJ1-4 | TRBV6-5 | TRBD1 | CASSRTGADEKLFF | TGTGCCAGCAGTCGGACAGGGGCGGATGAAAAACTGTTTTTT
- | TRBJ1-2 | TRBV6-5 | - | CASSPQDGSYGYTF | TGTGCCAGCAGCCCACAGGATGGAAGCTATGGCTACACCTTC
- | TRBJ1-3 | TRBV2 | - | CASSGGPGNTIYF | TGTGCCAGCAGTGGGGGGCCTGGAAACACCATATATTTT
- | TRBJ2-5 | TRBV7-3 | TRBD1 | CASSLIGTAGQETQYF | TGTGCCAGCAGCTTAATCGGGACAGCAGGTCAAGAGACCCAGTACTTC
- | TRBJ2-1 | TRBV9 | TRBD2 | CASSPAGGGGFYNEQFF | TGTGCCAGCAGCCCAGCTGGGGGCGGGGGGTTCTACAATGAGCAGTTCTTC
- | TRBJ1-2 | TRBV2 | TRBD1 | CASRGDRPEGYTF | TGTGCCAGCAGGGGGGACAGGCCCGAGGGCTACACCTTC
- | TRBJ2-2 | TRBV7-3 | - | CASSLTGRETGELFF | TGTGCCAGCAGCTTAACGGGCAGGGAAACCGGGGAGCTGTTTTTT
few | TRBJ2-2 | TRBV5-4 | TRBD2 | CASSFQRGGNTGELFF | TGTGCCAGCAGCTTTCAGCGGGGGGGAAACACCGGGGAGCTGTTTTTT